This TCR beta chain was obtained from a study of neurological immune-mediated disorders. The sample holds many counts of this clonotype. TCRdb ran MiXCR on the 5' RACE reads and lists one entry per CDR3 protein. The profile covers around 60,000 distinct CDR3 sequences, with about 10% appearing a single time and around 7% taken by the ten largest. Time point defined: longitudinal time-point 1 (baseline). The germline V and J ends were trimmed by 6 bases and 2 bases, with 19 bases remaining between them. Germline V gives CDR1 MNHNY, CDR2 SVGAGI (reference sequence). The CDR3 loop spans 16 amino acids. This TCR was sampled from a male donor with HTLV-1-associated myelopathy (HAM/TSP). The sequencing input was PBMCs. The rearrangement joins TRBV6-6 to TRBJ2-5; D perhaps matches TRBD2 (6 bases). CDR3 bases: TGTGCCAGCAGCCAAACCTCTCGCGGGGCACAAGAGACCCAGTACTTC. Translation gives CASSQTSRGAQETQYF.